This TCR beta chain was recorded in a study of blood T cell repertoires in COVID-19. The overall study: The cDNA or gDNA used as material had been derived from T cells, B-cell-depleted T cells, or PBMCs.

The V gene end was trimmed by 0 bases and the J gene end by 6 bases; junction bases not matched to a gene: 9. In germline, CDR1 is SGHVS, CDR2 FQNEAQ. The CDR3 extends over 16 amino acids. Original data processing: The assay estimated nucleated cells by amplifying reference gene primers. TCRdb's copy holds only in-frame clones and misses some; the assay was immunoSEQ multiplex PCR. D and trimming come from the DNA, and the V and J calls and clone size come from that table. The data contain approximately 210,000 clones, about nine tenths of them singletons. The clonotype originates from a man aged 35 to 55 with acute or convalescent COVID-19. The chain recombines TRBV7-8 with TRBJ2-7, with 9 nucleotides matching TRBD2. Material: peripheral blood. The CDR3 DNA follows: TGTGCCAGCAGCTTAGCGAGGATAGCGGGAGTGGGCGAGCAGTACTTC. Protein: CASSLARIAGVGEQYF.